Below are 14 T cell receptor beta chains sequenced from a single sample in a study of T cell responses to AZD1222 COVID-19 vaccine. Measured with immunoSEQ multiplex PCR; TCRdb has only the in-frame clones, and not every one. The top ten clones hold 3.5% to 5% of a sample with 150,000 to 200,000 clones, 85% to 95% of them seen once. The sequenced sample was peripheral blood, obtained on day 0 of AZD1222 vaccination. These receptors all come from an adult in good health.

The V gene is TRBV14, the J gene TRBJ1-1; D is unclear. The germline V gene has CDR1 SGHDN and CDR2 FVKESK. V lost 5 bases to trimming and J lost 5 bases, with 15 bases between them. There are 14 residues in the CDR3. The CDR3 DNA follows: TGTGCCAGCAGCGAACAACAGTTTGTTACTGAAGCTTTCTTT. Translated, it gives CASSEQQFVTEAFF.

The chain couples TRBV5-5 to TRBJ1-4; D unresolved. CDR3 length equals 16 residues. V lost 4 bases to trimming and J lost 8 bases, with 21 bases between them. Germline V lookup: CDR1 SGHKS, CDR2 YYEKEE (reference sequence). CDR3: CASSPPGRAGGEKLFF. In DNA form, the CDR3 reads TGTGCCAGCAGCCCACCCGGCCGAGCCGGAGGCGAAAAACTGTTTTTT.

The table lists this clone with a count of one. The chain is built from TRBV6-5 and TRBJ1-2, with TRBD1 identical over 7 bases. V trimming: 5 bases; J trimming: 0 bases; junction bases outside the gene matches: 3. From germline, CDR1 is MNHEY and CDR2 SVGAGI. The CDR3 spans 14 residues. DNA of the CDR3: TGTGCCAGCAGTCTACAGGGGACTAACTATGGCTACACCTTC. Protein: CASSLQGTNYGYTF.

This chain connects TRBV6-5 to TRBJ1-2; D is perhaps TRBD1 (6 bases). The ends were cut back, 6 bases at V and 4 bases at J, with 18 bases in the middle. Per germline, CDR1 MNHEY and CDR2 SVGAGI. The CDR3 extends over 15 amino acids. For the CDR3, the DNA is TGTGCCAGCAGGACAGGATTCAACTACGGCTATGGCTACACCTTC. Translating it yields CASRTGFNYGYGYTF.

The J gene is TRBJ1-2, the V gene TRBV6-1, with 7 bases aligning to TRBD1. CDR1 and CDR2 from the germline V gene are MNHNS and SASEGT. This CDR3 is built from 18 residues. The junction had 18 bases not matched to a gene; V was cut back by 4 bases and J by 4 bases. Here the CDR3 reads CASSAKTPGQQRPYGYTF. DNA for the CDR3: TGTGCCAGCAGTGCTAAAACTCCGGGACAGCAGAGGCCCTATGGCTACACCTTC.

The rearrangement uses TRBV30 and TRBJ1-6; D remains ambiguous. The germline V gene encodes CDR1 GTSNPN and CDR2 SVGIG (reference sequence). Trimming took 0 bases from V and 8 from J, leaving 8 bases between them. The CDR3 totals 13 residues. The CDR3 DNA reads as TGTGCCTGGAGTGTAGCAGTGGATTCACCCCTCCACTTT. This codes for CAWSVAVDSPLHF.

The CDR3 region is CASTKGTGGFPAPYSLLDGYGYTF. CDR3 in DNA: TGTGCCAGCACAAAAGGGACAGGGGGTTTTCCAGCCCCTTATTCCCTCCTTGACGGCTATGGCTACACCTTC. This sequence joins TRBV9 and TRBJ1-2; TRBD1 aligns across 11 bases. V lost 6 bases and J lost 4; bases outside the gene matches: 35. Germline assignment: CDR1 SGDLS and CDR2 YYNGEE. The CDR3 length is 24 residues.

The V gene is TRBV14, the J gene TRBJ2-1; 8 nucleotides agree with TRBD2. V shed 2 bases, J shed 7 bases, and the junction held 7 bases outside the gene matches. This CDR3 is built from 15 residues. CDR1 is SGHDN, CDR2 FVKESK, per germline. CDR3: CASSQQAGVANEQFF. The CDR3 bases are TGTGCCAGCAGCCAACAAGCGGGAGTTGCGAATGAGCAGTTCTTC.

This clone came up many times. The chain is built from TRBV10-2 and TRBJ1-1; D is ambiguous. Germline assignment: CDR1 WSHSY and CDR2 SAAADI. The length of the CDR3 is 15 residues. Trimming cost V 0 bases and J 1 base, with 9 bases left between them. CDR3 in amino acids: CASSESRPGNTEAFF. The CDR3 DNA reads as TGCGCCAGCAGTGAGTCTAGACCAGGGAACACTGAAGCTTTCTTT.

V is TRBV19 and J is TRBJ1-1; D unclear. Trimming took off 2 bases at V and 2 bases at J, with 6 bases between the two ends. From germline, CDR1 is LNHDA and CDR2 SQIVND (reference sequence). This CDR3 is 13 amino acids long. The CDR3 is CASSIMRNTEAFF. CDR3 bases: TGTGCCAGTAGTATAATGCGTAACACTGAAGCTTTCTTT.

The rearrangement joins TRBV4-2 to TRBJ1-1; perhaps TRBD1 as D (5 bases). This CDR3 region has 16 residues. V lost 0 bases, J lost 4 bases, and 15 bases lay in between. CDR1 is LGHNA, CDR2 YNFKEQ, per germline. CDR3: CASSQEVFGASTEAFF. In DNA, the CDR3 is TGTGCCAGCAGCCAAGAGGTGTTTGGGGCGAGCACTGAAGCTTTCTTT.

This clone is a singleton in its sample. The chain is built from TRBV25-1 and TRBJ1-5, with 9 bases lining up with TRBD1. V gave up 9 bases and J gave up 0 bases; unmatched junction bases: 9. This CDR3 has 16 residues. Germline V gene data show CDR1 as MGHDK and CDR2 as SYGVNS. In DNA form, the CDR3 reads TGTGCCAGGAACCGGGACAGGGAATATAGCAATCAGCCCCAGCATTTT. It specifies CARNRDREYSNQPQHF.

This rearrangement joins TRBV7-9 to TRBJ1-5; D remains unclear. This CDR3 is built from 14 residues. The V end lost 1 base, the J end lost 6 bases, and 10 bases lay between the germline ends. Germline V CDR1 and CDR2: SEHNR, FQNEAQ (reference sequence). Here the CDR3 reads CASSLDRTPQPQHF. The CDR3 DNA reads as TGTGCCAGCAGCTTAGACCGAACGCCTCAGCCCCAGCATTTT. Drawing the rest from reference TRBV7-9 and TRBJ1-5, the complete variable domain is DTGVSQNPRHKITKRGQNVTFRCDPISEHNRLYWYRQTLGQGPEFLTYFQNEAQLEKSRLLSDRFSAERPKGSFSTLEIQRTEQGDSAMYLCASSLDRTPQPQHFGDGTRLSIL.

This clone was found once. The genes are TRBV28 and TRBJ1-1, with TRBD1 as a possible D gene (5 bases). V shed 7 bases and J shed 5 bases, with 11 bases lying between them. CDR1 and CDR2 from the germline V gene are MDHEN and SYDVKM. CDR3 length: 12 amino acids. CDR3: CASTPGGTEAFF. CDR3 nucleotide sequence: TGTGCCAGCACCCCTGGGGGGACTGAAGCTTTCTTT.